A single sample is the source of the 13 T cell receptor beta chains below, sequenced in a study of CD8 T cells in ankylosing spondylitis. One entry per CDR3 protein, called by TCRdb with MiXCR from the 5' RACE reads. Of roughly 150,000 distinct CDR3 sequences listed, about 7% were seen once; the top ten hold around 12%. The specimen was blood, either unsorted or a sorted T cell fraction (not recorded which). The receptor source for this set is a female donor with ankylosing spondylitis or in good health (not recorded which).

This clonotype has a handful of counts. Written as DNA, the CDR3 is TGCAGTGCTCGATTTGGGGGGGACCTGAACACTGAAGCTTTCTTT. Translation: CSARFGGDLNTEAFF. The chain carries TRBV20-1 and TRBJ1-1; a possible D gene is TRBD1 (5 bases). Germline CDR1 is DFQATT and CDR2 is SNEGSKA (reference sequence). The CDR3 is made up of 15 amino acids. V shed 5 bases and J shed 0 bases, with 16 bases lying between them.

Only a few counts were recorded for this clonotype. V gene TRBV25-1 combines with J gene TRBJ2-5; TRBD2 matches at 14 bases. With 3 bases clipped from V and 3 bases from J, the junction kept 3 bases outside the gene matches. The CDR3 has 16 residues. Germline CDR1 is MGHDK and CDR2 is SYGVNS. In DNA form, the CDR3 reads TGTGCCAGCAGTGAGACTAGCGGGGGGGGAGAAGAGACCCAGTACTTC. Its translation is CASSETSGGGEETQYF.

This clonotype has a count of ten or more. The CDR3 DNA follows: TGTGCCAGCAGTTTCTCGTTCGGTTACACCGGACAGGCCAATTCCCCGTCCTACGAGCAGTACTTC. It specifies CASSFSFGYTGQANSPSYEQYF. The chain uses TRBV27 and TRBJ2-7, with TRBD1 matching 7 bases. This CDR3 is built from 22 residues. In germline, CDR1 is MNHEY, CDR2 SMNVEV (reference sequence). Germline trimming cut 3 bases from V and 1 base from J; bases unmatched to any gene: 27.

This clonotype was observed many times. This chain uses TRBV12-3 or TRBV12-4 with TRBJ1-1; the match to TRBD1 covers 9 bases. The CDR3 is made up of 17 amino acids. J lost 2 bases, V lost 3 bases, and 10 bases had no gene match. The chain's CDR3 is CASSFVLGDRVNTEAFF. In nucleotides, the CDR3 is TGTGCCAGCAGTTTTGTTTTGGGGGACAGGGTTAACACTGAAGCTTTCTTT.

This clonotype was detected ten times or more. The V and J genes are TRBV18 and TRBJ1-2; D remains unclear. Germline assignment: CDR1 KGHSH and CDR2 LQKENI. V was shortened by 2 bases and J by 5 bases, with 18 bases between the two germline ends. The CDR3 consists of 16 residues. The CDR3 reads CASSPDRDGRSYGYTF. For the CDR3, the DNA is TGTGCCAGCTCACCAGACCGTGACGGAAGGTCTTATGGCTACACCTTC.

In this sample, this clonotype turned up a few times. CDR3 nucleotide sequence: TGCAGTGCTAGAATAGGGGACGGGAACAATGAGCAGTTCTTC. It codes for CSARIGDGNNEQFF. The chain links TRBV20-1 to TRBJ2-1; D tentatively fits TRBD1 or TRBD2 (5 bases each). Deletions cut 2 bases from V and 5 bases from J, with 13 bases between. Germline lookup yields CDR1 DFQATT and CDR2 SNEGSKA (reference sequence). The CDR3 has 14 residues.

This clonotype was recorded many times. An end of the junction does not agree with germline; a read error may underlie this. The CDR3 bases are TGTGCCAGCAGCTTAGGTGGGGTTGGCAATCAGCCCCAGCATTTT. It yields the protein CASSLGGVGNQPQHF. This chain links TRBV5-1 with TRBJ1-5; D gene unclear. The CDR3 has 15 amino acids. Germline loops: CDR1 SGHRS, CDR2 YFSETQ.

There are many counts of this clonotype. V is TRBV20-1 and J is TRBJ2-7, with a tentative D call TRBD2 (6 bases). CDR3 size: 13 residues. The V gene's germline CDR1 is DFQATT and CDR2 SNEGSKA (reference sequence). V was trimmed by 7 bases and J by 1 base, leaving 14 bases between them. The CDR3 nucleotides read TGCAGTGTCGGGGGAACGCGATCCTACGAGCAGTACTTC. Encoded protein: CSVGGTRSYEQYF.

The chain combines TRBV7-9 with TRBJ2-2; no firm D call. CDR3 length: 13 amino acids. Germline loops: CDR1 SEHNR, CDR2 FQNEAQ (reference sequence). The V gene lost 5 bases and the J gene lost 3 bases, with 7 bases spanning the gap. CDR3 in amino acids: CASSPLYTGELFF. The CDR3 DNA sequence: TGTGCCAGCAGCCCCCTATACACCGGGGAGCTGTTTTTT.

Many counts were recorded for this clonotype. This chain joins TRBV30 and TRBJ2-3; D ambiguous. V lost 2 bases to trimming and J lost 4 bases, with 7 bases between them. The CDR3 runs to 12 residues. Germline assignment: CDR1 GTSNPN and CDR2 SVGIG (reference sequence). The DNA for the CDR3 is TGTGCCTGGAGTCTCCCCCCAGATACGCAGTATTTT. This sequence encodes CAWSLPPDTQYF.

This clonotype was seen repeatedly, ten times or more. The CDR3 protein is CSAWGGMDEQFF. CDR3 bases: TGCAGTGCCTGGGGGGGGATGGATGAGCAGTTCTTC. The V gene is TRBV20-1, the J gene TRBJ2-1; 7 bases line up with TRBD2. This CDR3 spans 12 amino acids. V was clipped by 6 bases and J by 8 bases; unmatched bases: 7. Per the germline V gene, CDR1 is DFQATT and CDR2 is SNEGSKA (reference sequence).

This clonotype was detected many times. V and J are TRBV9 and TRBJ2-7; the D call may be TRBD1 or TRBD2 (5 bases each). The V and J ends lost 0 bases and 6 bases respectively, with 16 bases between them. The CDR3 has 15 residues. CDR1 and CDR2 (germline): SGDLS, YYNGEE. For the CDR3, the DNA is TGTGCCAGCAGCGTAGGAACTGGGGGTCCTTTCGAGCAGTACTTC. Protein: CASSVGTGGPFEQYF.

CDR3 bases: TGCAGTGCCCCAGGGGGAGTAGCGGGGGATCTCTACGAGCAGTACTTC. Protein: CSAPGGVAGDLYEQYF. The rearrangement joins TRBV20-1 to TRBJ2-7; 9 bases fit TRBD2. The germline gives CDR1 DFQATT, CDR2 SNEGSKA (reference sequence). The CDR3 consists of 16 residues. V shed 6 bases, J shed 3 bases, and the junction held 15 bases outside the gene matches.